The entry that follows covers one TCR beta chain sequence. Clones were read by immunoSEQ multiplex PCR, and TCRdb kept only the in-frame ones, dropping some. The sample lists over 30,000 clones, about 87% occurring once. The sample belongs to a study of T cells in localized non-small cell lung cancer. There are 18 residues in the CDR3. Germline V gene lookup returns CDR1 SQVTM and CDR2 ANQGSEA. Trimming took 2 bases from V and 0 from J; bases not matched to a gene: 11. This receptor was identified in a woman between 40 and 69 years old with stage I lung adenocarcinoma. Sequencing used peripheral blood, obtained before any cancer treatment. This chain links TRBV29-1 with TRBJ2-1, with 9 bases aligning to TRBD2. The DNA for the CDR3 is TGCAGCGTTGAACTGAGTCCGGCGCGGGGGGGCTCCTACAATGAGCAGTTCTTC. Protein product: CSVELSPARGGSYNEQFF.